This T cell receptor (beta chain) was sequenced in a study of blood T cells in healthy people across ages. Combining a sample-barcoded 5' primer with a J-beta primer mix, a second PCR ran for roughly 6 to 12 cycles. TCRdb re-called the 5' RACE reads with MiXCR, one entry per CDR3 protein. This table holds about 930,000 distinct CDR3 sequences, 25% to 30% found once. Comments on this clonotype: Its target is unknown.

Whole-study findings and limits: In long-lived donors, naive CD4+ cell counts and diversity exceeded those of aged donors. PBMCs that were unsorted prevented a conclusive naive versus antigen-experienced comparison. Diversity estimates from one million T cells were considered underestimates.

Deletions cut 3 bases from V and 5 bases from J, with 8 bases between. The V gene's germline CDR1 is KGHSH and CDR2 LQKENI. The CDR3 length is 13 residues. These sequences were also reported in another study, on T cells of mothers and their children. According to that study: Related mother-child pairs showed slightly, non-significantly higher overlap than unrelated pairs.

The receptor's source is a woman between 40 and 55 years old in good health. The V and J genes are TRBV18 and TRBJ1-5; D unclear. The specimen sequenced was blood. In DNA, the CDR3 is TGTGCCAGCTCACCCTCTCGCGATCAGCCCCAGCATTTT. It encodes CASSPSRDQPQHF.